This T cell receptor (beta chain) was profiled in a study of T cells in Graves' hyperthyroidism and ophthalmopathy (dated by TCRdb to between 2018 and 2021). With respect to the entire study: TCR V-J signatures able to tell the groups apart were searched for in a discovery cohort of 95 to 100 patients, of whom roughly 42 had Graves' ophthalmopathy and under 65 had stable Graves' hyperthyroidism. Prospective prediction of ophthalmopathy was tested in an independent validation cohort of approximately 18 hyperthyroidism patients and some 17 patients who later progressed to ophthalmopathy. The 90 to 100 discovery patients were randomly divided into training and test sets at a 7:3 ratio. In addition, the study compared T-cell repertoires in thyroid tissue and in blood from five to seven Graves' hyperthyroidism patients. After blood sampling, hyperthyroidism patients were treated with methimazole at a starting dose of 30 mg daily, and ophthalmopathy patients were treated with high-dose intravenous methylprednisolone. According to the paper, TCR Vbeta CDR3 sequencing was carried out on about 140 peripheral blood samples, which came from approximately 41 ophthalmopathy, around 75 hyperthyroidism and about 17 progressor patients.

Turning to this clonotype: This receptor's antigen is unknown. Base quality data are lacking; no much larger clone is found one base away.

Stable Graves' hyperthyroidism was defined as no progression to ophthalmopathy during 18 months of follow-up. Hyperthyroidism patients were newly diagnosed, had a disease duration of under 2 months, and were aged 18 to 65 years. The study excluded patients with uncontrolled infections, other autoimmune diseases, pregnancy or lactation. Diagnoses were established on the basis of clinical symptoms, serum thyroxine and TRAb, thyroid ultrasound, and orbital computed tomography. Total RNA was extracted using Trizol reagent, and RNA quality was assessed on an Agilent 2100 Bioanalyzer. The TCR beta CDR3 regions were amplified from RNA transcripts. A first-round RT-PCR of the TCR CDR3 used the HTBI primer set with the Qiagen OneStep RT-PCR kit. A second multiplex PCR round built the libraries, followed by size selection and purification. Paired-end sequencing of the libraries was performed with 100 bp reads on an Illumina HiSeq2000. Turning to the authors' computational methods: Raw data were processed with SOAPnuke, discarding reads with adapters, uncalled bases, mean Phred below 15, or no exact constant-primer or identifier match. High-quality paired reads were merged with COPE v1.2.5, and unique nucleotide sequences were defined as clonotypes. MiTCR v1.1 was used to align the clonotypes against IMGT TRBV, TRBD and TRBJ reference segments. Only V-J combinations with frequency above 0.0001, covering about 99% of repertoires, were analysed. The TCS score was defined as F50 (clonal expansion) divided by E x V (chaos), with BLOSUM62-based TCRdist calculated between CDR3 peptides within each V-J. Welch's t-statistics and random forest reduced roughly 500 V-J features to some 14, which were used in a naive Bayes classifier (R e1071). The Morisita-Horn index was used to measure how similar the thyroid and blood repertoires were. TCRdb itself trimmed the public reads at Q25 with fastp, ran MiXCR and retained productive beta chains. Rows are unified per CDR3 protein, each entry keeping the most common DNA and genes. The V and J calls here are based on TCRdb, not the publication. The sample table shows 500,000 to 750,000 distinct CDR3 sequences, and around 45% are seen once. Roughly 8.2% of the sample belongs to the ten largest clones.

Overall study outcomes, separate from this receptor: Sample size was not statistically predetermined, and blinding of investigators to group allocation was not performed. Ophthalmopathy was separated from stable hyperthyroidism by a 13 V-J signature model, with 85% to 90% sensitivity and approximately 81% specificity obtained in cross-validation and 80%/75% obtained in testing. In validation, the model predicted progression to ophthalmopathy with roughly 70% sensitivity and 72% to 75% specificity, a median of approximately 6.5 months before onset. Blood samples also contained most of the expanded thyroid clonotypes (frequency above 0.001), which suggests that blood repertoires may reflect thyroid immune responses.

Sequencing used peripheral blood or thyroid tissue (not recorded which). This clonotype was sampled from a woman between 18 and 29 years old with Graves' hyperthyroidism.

The CDR3 is CASSEGQGNIYGYTF. The DNA sequence is TGTGCCAGCAGTGAAGGGCAGGGCAATATCTATGGCTACACCTTC. The sequence is built from TRBV2 and TRBJ1-2, with a weak D call of TRBD1 (5 bases match). There are 15 amino acids in the CDR3, from cysteine to phenylalanine inclusive. Only the CDR3 DNA is retained, 45 bases long and in frame from the first base. Looking up the germline V gene yields CDR1 SNHLY and CDR2 FYNNEI. Between the V and J ends, shortened by 1 base and 4 bases respectively, the junction contains 13 bases.